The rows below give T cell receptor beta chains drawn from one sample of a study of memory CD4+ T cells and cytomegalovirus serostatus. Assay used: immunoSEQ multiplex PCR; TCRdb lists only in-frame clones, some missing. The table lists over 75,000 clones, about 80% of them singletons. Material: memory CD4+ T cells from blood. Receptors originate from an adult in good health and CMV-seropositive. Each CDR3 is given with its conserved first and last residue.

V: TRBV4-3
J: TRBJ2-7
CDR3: CASSQDQTRDSSSDEQYF

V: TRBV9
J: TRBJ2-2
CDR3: CASSVLGQGAGGELFF

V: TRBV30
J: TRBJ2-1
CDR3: CAWSGGHEQFF

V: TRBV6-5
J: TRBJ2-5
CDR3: CASSYSGGGRAETQYF

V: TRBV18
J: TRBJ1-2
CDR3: CASSPPASWRPANGYTF

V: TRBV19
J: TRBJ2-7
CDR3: CASSSTDRSYEQYF

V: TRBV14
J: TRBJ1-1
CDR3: CASSQDRNTEAFF

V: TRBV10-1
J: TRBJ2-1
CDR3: CASSKDGAVPYNEQFF

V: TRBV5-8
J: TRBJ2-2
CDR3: CASSDGVNTGELFF

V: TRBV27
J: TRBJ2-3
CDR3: CASSLNRGSDTQYF

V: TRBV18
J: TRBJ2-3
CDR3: CASSPLLAGTSTDTQYF

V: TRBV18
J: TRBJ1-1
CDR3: CASSSDRGGTEAFF

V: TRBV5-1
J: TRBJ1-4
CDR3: CASKDRGLGNEKLFF

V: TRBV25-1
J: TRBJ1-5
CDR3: CASQAGGNQPQHF

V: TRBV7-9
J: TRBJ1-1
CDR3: CASSLIGWTEAFF

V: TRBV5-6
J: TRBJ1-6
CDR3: CASSSGWGETLHF

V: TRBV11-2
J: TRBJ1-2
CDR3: CASSLEGGRHFSF

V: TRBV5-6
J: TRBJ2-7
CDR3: CASSLGTGILSYEQYF

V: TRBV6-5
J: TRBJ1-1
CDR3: CASSRRQGLNTEAFF

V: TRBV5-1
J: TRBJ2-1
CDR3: CASSQGGGYNEQFF

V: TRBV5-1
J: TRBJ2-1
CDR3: CASSLQAPNEQFF

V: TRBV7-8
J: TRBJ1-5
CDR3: CASSGDGNQPQHF

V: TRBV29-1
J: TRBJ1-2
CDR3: CSVGGNRGYTF

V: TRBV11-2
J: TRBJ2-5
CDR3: CASSLEAGEIGKTQYF

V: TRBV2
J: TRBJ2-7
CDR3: CASSGAWGGEQYF

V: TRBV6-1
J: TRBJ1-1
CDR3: CASSEASGPTEAFF

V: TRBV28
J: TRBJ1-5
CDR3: CASSPQTIMTLFNQPQHF

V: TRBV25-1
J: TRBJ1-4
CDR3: CASSEFRPGGEKLFF

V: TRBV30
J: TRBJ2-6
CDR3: CAWSAGSSGANVLTF

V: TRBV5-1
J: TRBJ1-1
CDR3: CASSLVGGGTEAFF

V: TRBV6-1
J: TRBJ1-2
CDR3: CASREDSARGYTF

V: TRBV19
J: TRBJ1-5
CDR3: CASSVDRGVGQPQHF

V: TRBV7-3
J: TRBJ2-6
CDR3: CASSLKAGGTGANVLTF

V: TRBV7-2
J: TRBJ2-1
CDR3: CASSLPWTGYNEQFF

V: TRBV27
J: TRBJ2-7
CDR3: CASSVTGVEQYF

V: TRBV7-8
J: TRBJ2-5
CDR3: CASSPKAPDSWYQETQYF

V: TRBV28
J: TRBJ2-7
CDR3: CASSSYLTKSGESRGEQYF

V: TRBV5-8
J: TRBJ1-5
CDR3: CASSLKASLAWPQHF

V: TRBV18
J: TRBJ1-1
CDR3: CASSTDVNTEAFF

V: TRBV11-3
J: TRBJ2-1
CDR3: CASSLDGNENQQFF

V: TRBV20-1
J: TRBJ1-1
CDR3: CSARSPGAFF

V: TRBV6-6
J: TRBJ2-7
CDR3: CASSTSDRNPYEQYF

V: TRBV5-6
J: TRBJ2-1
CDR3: CASSLAGNYNEQFF

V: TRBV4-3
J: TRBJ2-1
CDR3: CASSRGVSHTPYNEQFF

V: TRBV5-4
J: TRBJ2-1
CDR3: CASSQPKREGYNEQFF

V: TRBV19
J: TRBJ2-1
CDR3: CASSKGWAGNEQFF

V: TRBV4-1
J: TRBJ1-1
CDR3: CASSLIRDDTEAFF

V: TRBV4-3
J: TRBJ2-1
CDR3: CASSTRTSGSSYNEQFF

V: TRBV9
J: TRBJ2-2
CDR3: CASSVGQLNTGELFF

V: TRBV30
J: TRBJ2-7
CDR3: CAWSLTDSYGQYF

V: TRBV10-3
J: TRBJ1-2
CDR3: CAISEEGGGYTF

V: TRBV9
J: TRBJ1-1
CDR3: CASSAMGRGVYITEAFF

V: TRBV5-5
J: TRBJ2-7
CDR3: CASSLAGTSVYEQYF

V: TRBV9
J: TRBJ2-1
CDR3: CASSDRDRGENEQFF